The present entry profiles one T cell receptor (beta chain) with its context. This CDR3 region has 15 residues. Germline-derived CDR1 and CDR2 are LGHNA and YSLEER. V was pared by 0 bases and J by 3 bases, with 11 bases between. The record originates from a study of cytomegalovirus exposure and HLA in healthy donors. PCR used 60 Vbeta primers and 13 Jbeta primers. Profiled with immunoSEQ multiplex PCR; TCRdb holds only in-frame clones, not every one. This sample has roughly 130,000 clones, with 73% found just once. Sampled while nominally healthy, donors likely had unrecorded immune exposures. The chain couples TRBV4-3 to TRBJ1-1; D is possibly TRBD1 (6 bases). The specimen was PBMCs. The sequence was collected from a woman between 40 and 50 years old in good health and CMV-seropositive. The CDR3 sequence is CASSQEKPGDTEAFF. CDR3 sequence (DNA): TGCGCCAGCAGCCAAGAGAAGCCAGGGGACACTGAAGCTTTCTTT.